The 20 T cell receptor beta chains given below trace back to one sample, sequenced in a study of OX40 agonist ivuxolimab in advanced cancers. Measured with immunoSEQ multiplex PCR; TCRdb has only the in-frame clones, and not every one. The sample yields about 20,000 clones, roughly 85% seen once. The sequencing used CD4+ or CD8+ T cells sorted from blood, collected in a trial of the OX40 agonist ivuxolimab. The origin of the receptors is an adult with an advanced solid tumor such as melanoma, head and neck, liver or kidney cancer.

V is TRBV7-9 and J is TRBJ1-5; tentatively, D is TRBD1 (5 bases). This CDR3 has 14 residues. Germline CDR1 SEHNR, CDR2 FQNEAQ (reference sequence). The V and J ends lost 4 bases and 2 bases respectively, with 9 bases between them. CDR3 loop: CASSSGGGNQPQHF. The CDR3 coding sequence is TGTGCCAGCAGCTCCGGGGGGGGCAATCAGCCCCAGCATTTT.

V is TRBV11-2 and J is TRBJ1-1; TRBD1 matches at 7 bases. CDR3 length: 14 amino acids. Trimming at V came to 5 bases and at J to 10 bases, leaving 13 bases not matched to a gene. In germline, CDR1 is SGHAT, CDR2 FQNNGV. This CDR3 reads CASSTVGGQDPAFF. In DNA form, the CDR3 reads TGTGCCAGCAGCACGGTAGGTGGACAGGATCCAGCTTTCTTT.

This clone is large within its sample. The genes are TRBV13 and TRBJ1-2, with a weak D call TRBD1 (5 bases). Germline values: CDR1 PRHDT, CDR2 FYEKMQ (reference sequence). This CDR3 is 16 amino acids long. The V end was cut by 0 bases, the J end by 4 bases, with 15 bases between. The CDR3 here is CASSLGRGREGYGYTF. The CDR3 DNA sequence: TGTGCCAGCAGCTTAGGCCGGGGCAGGGAGGGCTATGGCTACACCTTC.

V gene TRBV27 combines with J gene TRBJ2-7; 7 bases are a match to TRBD1. The CDR3 has 14 residues. The V gene's germline CDR1 is MNHEY and CDR2 SMNVEV (reference sequence). Losses at the gene ends were 5 bases for V and 3 bases for J; bases not matched to a gene: 7. The CDR3 reads CASSPTGALYEQYF. In DNA, the CDR3 is TGTGCCAGCAGTCCCACAGGGGCTCTCTACGAGCAGTACTTC.

This clone was recorded a few times. The chain combines TRBV5-6 with TRBJ2-1, with TRBD2 as a possible D gene (6 bases). There are 15 residues in the CDR3. Germline V gene lookup returns CDR1 SGHDT and CDR2 YYEEEE. Trimming removed 3 bases at V and 4 bases at J, with 14 bases between. In DNA, the CDR3 is TGTGCCAGCAGCTGGAGTAGCGGAGAATACAATGAGCAGTTCTTC. Amino acids: CASSWSSGEYNEQFF.

This clone was recorded a few times. The chain recombines TRBV27 with TRBJ2-5; TRBD2 aligns across 11 bases. Germline V gives CDR1 MNHEY, CDR2 SMNVEV (reference sequence). V was clipped by 6 bases and J by 4 bases; unmatched bases: 7. The CDR3 contains 15 residues. CDR3 DNA: TGTGCCAGCAGGGGACTAGCGGCCAAGGGAGAGACCCAGTACTTC. Translation gives CASRGLAAKGETQYF.

The V gene is TRBV14, the J gene TRBJ2-1; 11 bases line up with TRBD2. CDR1 is SGHDN and CDR2 is FVKESK in the germline V gene. After removal of 4 bases from V and 7 bases from J, the junction contained 9 bases not matched to a gene. CDR3 length: 16 amino acids. CDR3 region: CASSRYSGRAGNEQFF. The DNA of the CDR3 is TGTGCCAGCAGCCGATATAGCGGGAGGGCCGGAAATGAGCAGTTCTTC.

V gene TRBV6-5 combines with J gene TRBJ2-7; 8 positions match TRBD2. This CDR3 has 14 residues. CDR1 and CDR2 from the germline V gene are MNHEY and SVGAGI. The J segment lost 1 base and the V segment lost 6 bases, leaving 5 bases of the junction unmatched. Here the CDR3 DNA reads TGTGCCAGCAGCCCCGGGGGGGTTTCCTACGAGCAGTACTTC. Protein: CASSPGGVSYEQYF.

This clone showed up just once. One junction end does not reproduce the germline sequence, and a read error may be involved. The rearrangement links TRBV6-6 to TRBJ2-1; 12 bases are a match to TRBD1. Germline loops: CDR1 MNHNY, CDR2 SVGAGI (reference sequence). The CDR3 runs 12 residues. CDR3 DNA: TGTGCCAGCAGCCTTGGGACAGGGGGCGGAATCTTC. It yields the protein CASSLGTGGGIF.

The chain combines TRBV9 with TRBJ2-7; D is unresolved. The CDR3 consists of 13 residues. V was clipped by 3 bases and J by 0 bases, with 7 bases between them. CDR1 SGDLS and CDR2 YYNGEE come from the germline V gene. CDR3 coding DNA: TGTGCCAGCAGCGGGTCCTCCTCCTACGAGCAGTACTTC. Translating gives CASSGSSSYEQYF.

The chain links TRBV30 to TRBJ2-5; a possible D gene is TRBD2 (5 bases). The CDR3 covers 12 residues. V was pared by 0 bases and J by 5 bases, with 7 bases between. CDR1 and CDR2 from the germline V gene are GTSNPN and SVGIG (reference sequence). CDR3 loop: CAWSVGGETQYF. The CDR3 DNA reads TGTGCCTGGAGTGTTGGCGGGGAGACCCAGTACTTC.

The genes are TRBV11-2 and TRBJ2-5; tentative D call: TRBD1 (6 bases). CDR1 is SGHAT, CDR2 FQNNGV, per germline. The CDR3 is 17 amino acids. Deletions cut 1 base from V and 0 bases from J, with 15 bases between. CDR3 region: CASSLGSQQGYQETQYF. CDR3 coding DNA: TGTGCCAGCAGCTTAGGGTCCCAACAGGGTTACCAAGAGACCCAGTACTTC.

This clone qualifies as medium-sized (0.01 to 0.1%). The chain uses TRBV27 and TRBJ2-5, with 8 bases that match TRBD1. There are 17 residues in the CDR3. Germline CDR1 reads MNHEY; CDR2 reads SMNVEV (reference sequence). Trimming removed 2 bases from V and 0 bases from J; junction bases left unmatched: 8. The CDR3 coding sequence is TGTGCCAGCAGTTTAACCGCGCCGACAGGGGACCAAGAGACCCAGTACTTC. This codes for CASSLTAPTGDQETQYF.

This chain uses TRBV14 with TRBJ2-5; D is undetermined. CDR3 length: 13 amino acids. The V gene's germline CDR1 is SGHDN and CDR2 FVKESK. The V gene lost 1 base and the J gene lost 4 bases, with 7 bases spanning the gap. The CDR3 region has the DNA TGTGCCAGCAGCCAAGTTCTAAGAGAGACCCAGTACTTC. This translates into CASSQVLRETQYF.

The rearrangement joins TRBV7-6 to TRBJ2-1, with TRBD1 as a possible D gene (6 bases). CDR3 size: 15 residues. Trimming cost V 0 bases and J 5 bases, with 11 bases left between them. From germline, CDR1 is SGHVS and CDR2 FNYEAQ. CDR3: CASSLALQGNNEQFF. DNA for the CDR3: TGTGCCAGCAGCTTAGCGTTACAGGGTAACAATGAGCAGTTCTTC.

This chain uses TRBV6-6 with TRBJ1-5, with D perhaps TRBD1 (5 bases). There are 13 residues in the CDR3. Germline CDR1 is MNHNY and CDR2 is SVGAGI (reference sequence). V was shortened by 2 bases and J by 7 bases, with 9 bases between the two germline ends. CDR3 sequence: CASSYRGDQPQHF. In nucleotides, the CDR3 is TGTGCCAGCAGTTACCGGGGGGACCAGCCCCAGCATTTT.

The chain couples TRBV11-2 to TRBJ2-4; 7 bases fit TRBD2. Germline values: CDR1 SGHAT, CDR2 FQNNGV. Trimming removed 5 bases from V and 7 bases from J; junction bases left unmatched: 8. The CDR3 length is 14 residues. The CDR3 bases are TGTGCCAGCAGCGTGGGGTCCGGGGGGAACATTCAGTACTTC. As protein: CASSVGSGGNIQYF.

A word on this clone: Sequence at one end of the junction differs from germline and may be a read error. CDR3 loop: CASSLDRDANYGYTF. CDR3 DNA: TGTGCCAGCAGCCTAGACAGGGACGCTAACTATGGCTACACCTTC. The chain couples TRBV11-2 to TRBJ1-2; TRBD1 matches 7 bases. CDR3 size: 15 residues. Germline CDR1 SGHAT, CDR2 FQNNGV.

This chain joins TRBV7-3 and TRBJ2-3; D perhaps matches TRBD2 (5 bases). In germline, CDR1 is SGHTA, CDR2 FQGTGA. This CDR3 is built from 13 residues. V was shortened by 4 bases and J by 5 bases, with 10 bases between the two germline ends. The CDR3 region has the DNA TGTGCCAGCAGCTCCGACTATGGAGATACGCAGTATTTT. Encoded protein: CASSSDYGDTQYF.

The table lists this clone with a count of one. This chain links TRBV5-1 with TRBJ1-5; 7 nucleotides match TRBD1. The CDR3 consists of 15 residues. Germline assignment: CDR1 SGHRS and CDR2 YFSETQ. The trim removed 4 bases at V and 0 bases at J, leaving 4 bases unmatched. The CDR3 DNA reads TGCGCCAGCAGCATTACAGGGGATAGCAATCAGCCCCAGCATTTT. Its translation is CASSITGDSNQPQHF.